Shown below are 13 T cell receptor beta chains from a single sample sequenced in a study of cytomegalovirus exposure and HLA in healthy donors. Primers for the PCR totalled 60 Vbeta and 13 Jbeta. The method was immunoSEQ multiplex PCR; TCRdb's version includes in-frame clones alone and lacks a portion of them. The sample has about 140,000 clones, around four fifths seen once. The specimen sequenced was PBMCs. These receptors all come from a male donor in good health and CMV-seropositive.

This clone was seen more than once but under ten times. The chain recombines TRBV5-1 with TRBJ2-7, with 9 bases aligning to TRBD2. Germline CDR1 SGHRS, CDR2 YFSETQ. With 0 bases clipped from V and 5 bases from J, the junction kept 0 bases outside the gene matches. The CDR3 sequence is 13 residues long. CDR3 bases: TGCGCCAGCAGCTTGGCTAGCGGGGACGAGCAGTACTTC. Protein product: CASSLASGDEQYF.

The chain joins TRBV19 to TRBJ2-3, with TRBD2 matching 13 bases. Germline trimming cut 3 bases from V and 6 bases from J; bases unmatched to any gene: 6. The CDR3 totals 16 residues. Germline CDR1 LNHDA, CDR2 SQIVND (reference sequence). The CDR3 region has the DNA TGTGCCAGTAGTATCCTACTAGCGGGAGGGTCGGATACGCAGTATTTT. This encodes CASSILLAGGSDTQYF.

This clone was seen just once. This chain links TRBV5-4 with TRBJ2-1; 7 positions match TRBD1. V lost 5 bases to trimming and J lost 8 bases; unmatched junction nucleotides: 4. The germline V gene has CDR1 SGHNT and CDR2 YYREEE (reference sequence). The CDR3 is 12 amino acids. The CDR3 DNA reads as TGTGCCAGCAGTCTACAGGGGTATGAGCAGTTCTTC. Translated, it gives CASSLQGYEQFF.

This clone has just a few counts. The chain has TRBV5-1 and TRBJ1-1; 7 bases align to TRBD1. Trimming cost V 1 base and J 11 bases; bases outside gene matches: 14. Germline CDR1 SGHRS, CDR2 YFSETQ. The CDR3 is 15 amino acids. The chain's CDR3 is CASSLTGAGPYLAFF. CDR3 bases: TGCGCCAGCAGCTTGACAGGGGCTGGGCCGTATTTGGCTTTCTTT.

The chain is built from TRBV11-2 and TRBJ2-7, with D uncertain. Trimming removed 1 base from V and 1 base from J, with 8 bases in between. This CDR3 region has 14 residues. Germline V lookup: CDR1 SGHAT, CDR2 FQNNGV. Written as DNA, the CDR3 is TGTGCCAGCAGCTTAGGTTTCGGTTCCTACGAGCAGTACTTC. Translated, it gives CASSLGFGSYEQYF.

The V gene is TRBV7-6, the J gene TRBJ2-1, with 14 nucleotides matching TRBD2. Germline V CDR1 and CDR2: SGHVS, FNYEAQ. This CDR3 spans 18 amino acids. Trimming at V came to 5 bases and at J to 2 bases, leaving 8 bases not matched to a gene. The CDR3 sequence is CASSLGTSGSLTYNEQFF. CDR3 DNA: TGTGCCAGCAGCCTAGGGACTAGCGGGAGTCTAACCTACAATGAGCAGTTCTTC.

V usage is TRBV11-3 and J usage is TRBJ1-5, with no clear D. V gave up 1 base and J gave up 3 bases, with 7 bases separating them. CDR1 and CDR2 (germline): SGHNT, YENEEA. This CDR3 contains 14 residues. Written as DNA, the CDR3 is TGTGCCAGCAGCTTAGGAGGGTTCAATCAGCCCCAGCATTTT. This translates into CASSLGGFNQPQHF.

V usage is TRBV6-1 and J usage is TRBJ2-3, with D hard to call. V was pared by 5 bases and J by 6 bases, with 15 bases between. CDR3 length equals 14 residues. CDR1 MNHNS and CDR2 SASEGT come from the germline V gene. The CDR3 region has the DNA TGTGCCAGCAGTTCGACCCCAGCGCCCGATACGCAGTATTTT. Translating it yields CASSSTPAPDTQYF.

The chain is built from TRBV5-1 and TRBJ1-2; possibly TRBD1 for D (6 bases). Trimming shortened V by 0 bases and J by 5 bases, and 14 bases separated the two germline ends. The germline V gene has CDR1 SGHRS and CDR2 YFSETQ. CDR3 size: 15 residues. The CDR3 sequence is CASSLDSGQGYGYTF. The CDR3, as DNA: TGCGCCAGCAGCTTGGATTCCGGGCAGGGGTATGGCTACACCTTC.

The genes are TRBV10-3 and TRBJ1-1, with D tentatively TRBD1 (5 bases). Trimming left V 4 bases short and J 8 bases short, with 14 bases between. The CDR3 covers 13 residues. The germline V gene has CDR1 ENHRY and CDR2 SYGVKD. As DNA, the CDR3 is TGTGCCATCAGTGGGCCGACAGAGAAAGAAGCTTTCTTT. It codes for CAISGPTEKEAFF.

V usage is TRBV28 and J usage is TRBJ2-1, with D perhaps matching TRBD2 (5 bases). There are 14 residues in the CDR3. Trimming removed 1 base from V and 9 bases from J, with 13 bases in between. Germline V gene lookup returns CDR1 MDHEN and CDR2 SYDVKM. The CDR3 coding sequence is TGTGCCAGCAGTTTATACCAGGAGGATGGTGAGCAGTTCTTC. It yields the protein CASSLYQEDGEQFF.

The genes are TRBV11-3 and TRBJ2-2; possible D gene TRBD2, 5 bases. Germline V gene sequence: CDR1 SGHNT, CDR2 YENEEA. The ends were cut back, 1 base at V and 5 bases at J, with 5 bases in the middle. The CDR3 loop spans 13 amino acids. The CDR3 sequence is CASSLGETGELFF. CDR3 bases: TGTGCCAGCAGCTTAGGGGAGACCGGGGAGCTGTTTTTT.

Here the CDR3 reads CASSLERASGNTIYF. The CDR3 DNA sequence: TGCGCCAGCAGCTTGGAGCGGGCTTCTGGAAACACCATATATTTT. This rearrangement joins TRBV5-1 to TRBJ1-3; D call uncertain. This CDR3 has 15 amino acids. Germline-derived CDR1 and CDR2 are SGHRS and YFSETQ. V lost 0 bases and J 1 base, leaving 8 bases between the germline ends.